This T cell receptor beta chain is drawn from a study of early T cells in non-severe SARS-CoV-2 infection. About the study: Sequencing input comprised bulk RNA from unsorted whole blood; chain pairing was not available.

Attached unique molecular identifiers marked individual cDNA molecules. MiXCR, applied by TCRdb to the 5' RACE reads, yields one record per CDR3 protein. The data hold fewer than 120,000 distinct CDR3 sequences, with around 13% observed a single time. General study points: Lookups in VDJdb leaned toward anti-spike CD8 responses and missed private and CD4 specificities.

Trimming cost V 1 base and J 10 bases, with 7 bases left between them. The CDR3 is made up of 12 amino acids. This clonotype was recorded a few times. Its specificity is unknown. The source of this sequence is an adult who was a healthcare worker with PCR-confirmed SARS-CoV-2 infection or an uninfected control (not recorded which). This chain uses TRBV12-3 or TRBV12-4 with TRBJ1-4; D ambiguous. The input for sequencing was whole blood, taken at baseline. The CDR3 spells CASSLGAGKLFF. The DNA of the CDR3 is TGTGCCAGCAGTTTAGGAGCTGGAAAACTGTTTTTT.